Listed below are T cell receptor beta chains from one sample, sequenced in a study of T cells in Graves' hyperthyroidism and ophthalmopathy. A single record per CDR3 protein comes from TCRdb applying MiXCR to the multiplex PCR reads. This table has approximately 400,000 distinct CDR3 sequences, around 14% appearing once. The sample taken for sequencing was blood. The receptors shown here come from a woman between 18 and 30 years old with Graves' hyperthyroidism. Each CDR3 is given with its conserved first and last residue. The order of the fields is V gene, clone size, J gene, D gene, CDR3 protein, CDR3 DNA. The D gene is left open where the match is weak. A row's size may be missing; if present it is once, few, many or a size class.

v_call: TRBV4-1; clone_size: few; j_call: TRBJ2-7; d_call: -; cdr3_aa: CASSQVGGGEQYF; cdr3_nt: TGCGCCAGCAGCCAAGTAGGGGGAGGCGAGCAGTACTTC
v_call: TRBV6-1; clone_size: many; j_call: TRBJ2-3; d_call: TRBD1; cdr3_aa: CASRRPTGQGTDTQYF; cdr3_nt: TGTGCCAGCAGGAGACCAACGGGACAGGGGACAGATACGCAGTATTTT
v_call: TRBV28; clone_size: many; j_call: TRBJ2-1; d_call: -; cdr3_aa: CATHSRTSAANEQFF; cdr3_nt: TGTGCCACCCACTCCCGGACCAGCGCGGCCAATGAGCAGTTCTTC
v_call: TRBV6-6; clone_size: many; j_call: TRBJ2-3; d_call: TRBD2; cdr3_aa: CASSYSLTSGGADTQYF; cdr3_nt: TGTGCCAGCAGTTACTCTCTGACTAGCGGGGGGGCTGATACGCAGTATTTT
v_call: TRBV10-3; clone_size: many; j_call: TRBJ2-7; d_call: -; cdr3_aa: CAIRGSSPYEQYF; cdr3_nt: TGTGCCATCAGAGGGAGTTCCCCTTACGAGCAGTACTTC
v_call: TRBV20-1; clone_size: -; j_call: TRBJ1-2; d_call: TRBD1; cdr3_aa: CSARGRQGYGYTF; cdr3_nt: TGCAGTGCCCGCGGTCGACAGGGCTATGGCTACACCTTC
v_call: TRBV20-1; clone_size: many; j_call: TRBJ2-3; d_call: TRBD2; cdr3_aa: CSAPLAGGSDTQYF; cdr3_nt: TGCAGTGCCCCCTTAGCGGGGGGATCGGATACGCAGTATTTT
v_call: TRBV27; clone_size: many; j_call: TRBJ2-3; d_call: -; cdr3_aa: CASSLGRITDTQYF; cdr3_nt: TGTGCCAGCAGTTTAGGACGGATTACAGATACGCAGTATTTT
v_call: TRBV10-3; clone_size: few; j_call: TRBJ2-2; d_call: -; cdr3_aa: CAISEPINGPTGELFF; cdr3_nt: TGTGCCATCAGTGAGCCAATAAACGGACCCACCGGGGAGCTGTTTTTT
v_call: TRBV5-1; clone_size: many; j_call: TRBJ2-7; d_call: TRBD2; cdr3_aa: CASSQTSGSHEQYF; cdr3_nt: TGCGCCAGCAGCCAGACTAGCGGGTCCCACGAGCAGTACTTC
v_call: TRBV4-1; clone_size: -; j_call: TRBJ2-2; d_call: -; cdr3_aa: CASSQRDFGELFF; cdr3_nt: TGCGCCAGCAGCCAACGGGACTTCGGGGAGCTGTTTTTT
v_call: TRBV27; clone_size: -; j_call: TRBJ2-7; d_call: -; cdr3_aa: CASSLVDSSVEQYF; cdr3_nt: TGTGCCAGCAGTTTAGTCGACAGCTCGGTCGAGCAGTACTTC
v_call: TRBV13; clone_size: many; j_call: TRBJ2-7; d_call: -; cdr3_aa: CASSLGQRVHEQYF; cdr3_nt: TGTGCCAGCAGCTTAGGCCAAAGGGTTCACGAGCAGTACTTC
v_call: TRBV4-1; clone_size: many; j_call: TRBJ2-5; d_call: TRBD1; cdr3_aa: CASSLGSGTEQETQYF; cdr3_nt: TGCGCCAGCAGCCTTGGCTCCGGGACAGAACAAGAGACCCAGTACTTC
v_call: TRBV27; clone_size: many; j_call: TRBJ1-1; d_call: -; cdr3_aa: CASSLGYVNTEAFF; cdr3_nt: TGTGCCAGCAGTTTGGGATACGTGAACACTGAAGCTTTCTTT
v_call: TRBV18; clone_size: many; j_call: TRBJ2-5; d_call: TRBD2; cdr3_aa: CASSPVLAGLQETQYF; cdr3_nt: TGTGCCAGCTCACCAGTACTAGCGGGACTACAAGAGACCCAGTACTTC
v_call: TRBV5-6; clone_size: many; j_call: TRBJ1-4; d_call: TRBD1; cdr3_aa: CASSLGGGAANEKLFF; cdr3_nt: TGTGCCAGCAGCTTGGGAGGGGGCGCGGCTAATGAAAAACTGTTTTTT
v_call: TRBV18; clone_size: many; j_call: TRBJ2-1; d_call: -; cdr3_aa: CASSPQEAGGGEQFF; cdr3_nt: TGTGCCAGCTCACCACAAGAAGCAGGGGGAGGTGAGCAGTTCTTC
v_call: TRBV2; clone_size: many; j_call: TRBJ2-1; d_call: TRBD2; cdr3_aa: CASSEAEVLAGNEQFF; cdr3_nt: TGTGCCAGCAGTGAAGCTGAGGTACTAGCGGGAAATGAGCAGTTCTTC
v_call: TRBV7-9; clone_size: many; j_call: TRBJ1-1; d_call: -; cdr3_aa: CASSYTNRVGTEAFF; cdr3_nt: TGTGCCAGCAGTTATACGAACAGGGTGGGCACTGAAGCTTTCTTT
v_call: TRBV6-1; clone_size: -; j_call: TRBJ1-5; d_call: -; cdr3_aa: CASSDQGTSNQPQHF; cdr3_nt: TGTGCCAGCAGTGACCAGGGGACCTCTAATCAGCCCCAGCATTTT
v_call: TRBV20-1; clone_size: few; j_call: TRBJ2-3; d_call: -; cdr3_aa: CSARDQDRSTDTQYF; cdr3_nt: TGCAGTGCTAGAGATCAGGACAGAAGCACAGATACGCAGTATTTT
v_call: TRBV2; clone_size: many; j_call: TRBJ2-7; d_call: -; cdr3_aa: CASSEEYEQYF; cdr3_nt: TGTGCCAGCAGTGAAGAGTACGAGCAGTACTTC